The 6 T cell receptor beta chains listed next were all sequenced from one sample in a study of patients and donors after allogeneic stem cell transplantation. TCRdb redid the calling of the RT-PCR reads with MiXCR, one entry per CDR3 protein. Counted here are 90,000 to 120,000 distinct CDR3 sequences, 35% occurring once; the ten biggest clones make up more than 25%. The specimen was blood, either unsorted or a sorted T cell fraction (not recorded which). The receptors were gathered from a human donor who was either an allogeneic HSCT recipient or a stem cell or donor lymphocyte infusion donor (not recorded which). It is not recorded whose cells these are; they may come from a transplant donor.

The chain links TRBV24-1 to TRBJ1-2; no firm D call. The CDR3 covers 15 residues. In germline, CDR1 is KGHDR, CDR2 SFDVKD. With 3 bases removed from V and 4 bases from J, the gap between germline ends came to 14 bases. The CDR3 sequence: CATSDPRLGAYGYTF. DNA of the CDR3: TGTGCCACCAGTGATCCTCGCCTTGGAGCCTATGGCTACACCTTC.

The CDR3 spells CASSYEGAWNTEAFF. The CDR3 DNA is TGTGCCAGCAGTTACGAGGGCGCTTGGAACACTGAAGCTTTCTTT. The J gene is TRBJ1-1, the V gene TRBV6-2 or TRBV6-3; D is undetermined. This CDR3 is built from 15 residues. Per the germline V gene, CDR1 is MNHEY and CDR2 is SVGEGT. Trimming pared 2 bases from V and 1 base from J, leaving 11 bases between.

This clonotype was counted a single time. The chain couples TRBV7-2 to TRBJ1-1; D call uncertain. The CDR3 sequence is 13 residues long. Germline CDR1 reads SGHTA; CDR2 reads FQGNSA. V shed 1 base and J shed 5 bases, with 8 bases lying between them. This CDR3 is CASSLVSQTEAFF. CDR3 bases: TGTGCCAGCAGCTTAGTCTCACAGACTGAAGCTTTCTTT. Variable domain in full (rest from reference TRBV7-2 and TRBJ1-1): GAGVSQSPSNKVTEKGKDVELRCDPISGHTALYWYRQSLGQGLEFLIYFQGNSAPDKSGLPSDRFSAERTGGSVSTLTIQRTQQEDSAVYLCASSLVSQTEAFFGQGTRLTVV.

This clonotype was detected a few times. This rearrangement joins TRBV25-1 to TRBJ2-1, with D hard to call. The CDR3 runs to 10 residues. Trimming stripped 7 bases from V and 6 bases from J, with 4 bases between. In germline, CDR1 is MGHDK, CDR2 SYGVNS. The DNA of the CDR3 is TGTGCCAGCATGAGCAATGAGCAGTTCTTC. This encodes CASMSNEQFF. The full variable domain, with the rest looked up from reference TRBV25-1 and TRBJ2-1, is EADIYQTPRYLVIGTGKKITLECSQTMGHDKMYWYQQDPGMELHLIHYSYGVNSTEKGDLSSESTVSRIRTEHFPLTLESARPSHTSQYLCASMSNEQFFGPGTRLTVL.

The CDR3 coding sequence is TGTGCCAGCAGCTTTAGGCGGGGGACGGAGCAGTTCTTC. Its translation: CASSFRRGTEQFF. This chain uses TRBV7-2 with TRBJ2-1; 7 nucleotides line up with TRBD2. With V trimmed by 3 bases and J by 10 bases, 6 bases remained unmatched. Germline V lookup: CDR1 SGHTA, CDR2 FQGNSA. The CDR3 is made up of 13 amino acids. The full variable domain, in which reference TRBV7-2 and TRBJ2-1 provide the parts outside the CDR3, is GAGVSQSPSNKVTEKGKDVELRCDPISGHTALYWYRQSLGQGLEFLIYFQGNSAPDKSGLPSDRFSAERTGGSVSTLTIQRTQQEDSAVYLCASSFRRGTEQFFGPGTRLTVL.

Only a few counts were recorded for this clonotype. This chain uses TRBV27 with TRBJ2-1; the D gene is possibly TRBD1 (6 bases). The CDR3 has 16 residues. With 2 bases removed from V and 6 bases from J, the gap between germline ends came to 17 bases. Germline-derived CDR1 and CDR2 are MNHEY and SMNVEV (reference sequence). The CDR3 sequence is CASSLGYDRPANEQFF. The CDR3 bases are TGTGCCAGCAGTTTAGGATACGACAGGCCCGCCAATGAGCAGTTCTTC.